This T cell receptor beta chain comes out of a study of T-cell reconstitution after alpha-beta-depleted transplantation in children. This clonotype showed up many times. Per the germline V gene, CDR1 is DFQATT and CDR2 is SNEGSKA (reference sequence). The CDR3 has 13 residues. The V end was cut by 6 bases, the J end by 3 bases, with 14 bases between. The library targeted TCRbeta and was prepared with unique molecular identifiers. MiXCR was run by TCRdb on the PCR reads, yielding one entry per CDR3 protein. The sample holds around 250,000 distinct CDR3 sequences; more than 8% are singletons and the top ten take around a tenth.

This receptor was identified in a human donor who donated a stem cell graft to a child with SCID. Here the sequenced sample was PBMCs from the stem cell graft donor, taken from the stem cell graft. V gene TRBV20-1 combines with J gene TRBJ1-2; maybe TRBD1 (5 bases). The CDR3 bases are TGCAGTGCGCTAGGGGAACGGGACTATGGCTACACCTTC. This encodes CSALGERDYGYTF.